These 3 T cell receptor beta chains were sequenced from one sample in a study of regulatory T cells in long-lasting Graves disease. Building the TCR beta libraries relied on iRepertoire HTBI primers, and CDR3 regions underwent Arm-PCR. TCRdb processed the multiplex PCR reads anew with MiXCR; each CDR3 protein has one entry. This repertoire shows approximately 360,000 distinct CDR3 sequences, approximately 10% found once; its top ten account for 18%. Time point described: newly diagnosed GD, antithyroid drugs for less than 3 months. PBMC-derived RNA was used for the TCR library. This sample also belongs to another study, concerning T cells in Graves' hyperthyroidism and ophthalmopathy.

Here the sequenced sample was peripheral blood mononuclear cells (PBMCs), taken at new diagnosis, from a patient treated with antithyroid drugs. These receptors were obtained from a woman in her late teens or twenties with Graves disease.

This clonotype was counted only a few times. The chain links TRBV29-1 to TRBJ1-2; the D is unclear. In germline, CDR1 is SQVTM, CDR2 ANQGSEA. V lost 6 bases, J lost 4 bases, and 9 bases lay in between. The CDR3 runs 11 residues. CDR3 nucleotide sequence: TGCAGCGTCCCCGTTCTCTATGGCTACACCTTC. Its protein is CSVPVLYGYTF.

Many counts were recorded for this clonotype. The rearrangement links TRBV12-3 or TRBV12-4 to TRBJ2-1, with 10 positions matching TRBD2. Trimming removed 9 bases from V and 7 bases from J; junction bases left unmatched: 18. The CDR3 loop spans 17 amino acids. The CDR3: CASDTGGSGGLLNEQFF. In DNA form, the CDR3 reads TGTGCCAGTGATACAGGGGGTAGCGGGGGGTTATTGAATGAGCAGTTCTTC.

The rearrangement links TRBV13 to TRBJ2-1; D might be TRBD1 (5 bases). Germline lookup yields CDR1 PRHDT and CDR2 FYEKMQ (reference sequence). The CDR3 length is 20 residues. Trimming pared 2 bases from V and 0 bases from J, leaving 23 bases between. The CDR3 region has the DNA TGTGCCAGCAGCTTACGAGTAGCTCTTCGCAACCAGGGCTCCTACAATGAGCAGTTCTTC. It yields the protein CASSLRVALRNQGSYNEQFF.